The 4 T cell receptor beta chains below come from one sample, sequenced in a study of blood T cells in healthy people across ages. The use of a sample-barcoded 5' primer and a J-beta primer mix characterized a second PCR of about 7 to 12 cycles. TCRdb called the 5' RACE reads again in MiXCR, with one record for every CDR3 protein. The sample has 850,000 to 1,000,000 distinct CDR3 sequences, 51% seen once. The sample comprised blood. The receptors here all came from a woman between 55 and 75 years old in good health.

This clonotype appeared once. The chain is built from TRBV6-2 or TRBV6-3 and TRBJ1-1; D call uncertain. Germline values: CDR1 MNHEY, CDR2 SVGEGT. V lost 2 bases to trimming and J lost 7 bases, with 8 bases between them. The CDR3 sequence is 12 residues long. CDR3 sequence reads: CASSYPRYEAFF. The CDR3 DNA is TGTGCCAGCAGTTACCCGAGGTATGAAGCTTTCTTT.

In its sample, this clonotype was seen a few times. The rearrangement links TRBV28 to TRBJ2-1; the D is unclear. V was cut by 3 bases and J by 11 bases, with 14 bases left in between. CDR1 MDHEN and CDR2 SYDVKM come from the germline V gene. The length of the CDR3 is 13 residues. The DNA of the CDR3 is TGTGCCAGCAGTTTTGTGTGGGTAGACAAGCAGTTCTTC. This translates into CASSFVWVDKQFF. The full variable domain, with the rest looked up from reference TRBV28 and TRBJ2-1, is DVKVTQSSRYLVKRTGEKVFLECVQDMDHENMFWYRQDPGLGLRLIYFSYDVKMKEKGDIPEGYSVSREKKERFSLILESASTNQTSMYLCASSFVWVDKQFFGPGTRLTVL.

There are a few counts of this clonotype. The CDR3, as DNA: TGCAGTGCTAGCCTCGGGGGCACGCAGTATTTT. Its translation is CSASLGGTQYF. The rearrangement links TRBV20-1 to TRBJ2-3; perhaps D is TRBD1 or TRBD2 (6 bases each). V was cut by 3 bases and J by 9 bases, with 10 bases left in between. There are 11 residues in the CDR3. Germline CDR1 and CDR2: DFQATT and SNEGSKA (reference sequence).

The CDR3 sequence is CASSQGTSSGEQFF. Here the CDR3 DNA reads TGTGCCAGCAGCCAGGGAACTAGCTCTGGTGAGCAGTTCTTC. The genes are TRBV3-1 and TRBJ2-1, with a weak D call TRBD2 (6 bases). V lost 3 bases, J lost 9 bases, and 15 bases lay in between. This CDR3 is built from 14 residues. Germline V gives CDR1 LGHDT, CDR2 YNNKEL (reference sequence).